The present entry profiles one TCR beta chain with its context. The specificity of this receptor is unknown. One base away there is no much larger clone; base qualities are not given. The data were obtained in a study of cytomegalovirus exposure and HLA in healthy donors (dated by TCRdb to 2016 to 2017). A note on the overall study: An earlier analysis of fewer than 750 of the donors reported 250 to 350 Gb of sequence data and 117 million unique TCR beta sequences obtained from about 180 million T cells. An early release covering roughly 600 HLA-typed donors comprised 250 to 350 gigabases of sequencing data and tens of millions of unique TCR sequences. The genetic ancestry cluster associated with self-reported Caucasian donors included 81% of the roughly 390 genotyped donors. The study aimed to test whether cataloging public T cell receptors could reveal signatures of past pathogen exposure. The study used immunosequencing to profile the T cell repertoires of 670 or so subjects and linked those repertoires to cytomegalovirus serostatus. In addition to the first cohort of around 670 subjects, a separate validation cohort of over 90 different subjects was used. To predict cytomegalovirus infection status, the study brought together high-throughput TCR immunosequencing, statistical association of individual TCRs with disease status, and machine learning. A later analysis re-analyzed previously published TCR beta repertoires from 500 to 700 donors and added high-resolution HLA genotyping to study TCR occurrence patterns. Rather than using new phenotypic data, the later analysis identified candidate immune exposures from TCR beta sequences and from how often those sequences occurred across donors. In an earlier analysis of 500 to 650 of the donors, high-throughput TCR beta sequencing was used to judge whether each TCR beta V gene segment behaved as functional or pseudogenic. Donor age, sex, ethnicity and CMV serostatus were compiled together with the repertoire data. In a later genetic analysis, genome-wide SNP genotypes for about 55% of the roughly 700 donors were used, and that subset was treated as a discovery cohort. All discovery cohort repertoires had been generated using a single sequencing platform. Both class I and class II loci were covered by HLA typing, at four-digit resolution. The number of donors typed differed by locus, with roughly 629-640 for A, B, C, DRB1 and DQB1, roughly 520 for DQA1, 600 to 610 for DPA1, and some 470 for DPB1. Because of strong linkage in the cohort, roughly five DR-DQ haplotypes were treated as single units for association and clustering. On average, 235,054 unique TCR beta nucleotide sequences were sequenced per donor among 350 to 400 genotyped donors of the cohort, with roughly 18% of those sequences being non-productive. General findings and caveats noted by the study authors: Linkage disequilibrium might explain the correlated functional status among segregating V segments, but an unknown experimental factor could not be ruled out. Compared with equally common non-associated chains, HLA-associated TCR beta chains in a later analysis were more clonally expanded and had lower generation probabilities. Most TCR sequences were observed very rarely across donors, whereas some public TCRs were present in many individuals. In this cohort, only TCR beta chains were sequenced, and detectable features were limited by the absence of alpha or paired-chain data. Most CMV-associated TCR beta chains appeared to be HLA-restricted in a later analysis, and the HLA associations seemed to be driven largely by CMV exposure. A group of highly shared sequence variants was considered likely to be a technical artifact of the sequencing pipeline. For the cohort, immune exposure information was limited to CMV serostatus. According to a later genetic analysis, donors in an Asian-associated ancestry cluster had fewer N-insertions in productive TCRs than the roughly 670-donor mean. An association between a missense DCLRE1C variant and V-gene and J-gene trimming of TCR beta chains was found in a later genetic analysis and replicated in an independent cohort. The study gave a list of more than 150 TCR beta chains associated with cytomegalovirus. Broadly in line with IMGT annotations, most TCR beta V segments showed up in productive rearrangements about 87% or about 30% of the time in an earlier analysis of several hundred of the donors. Because the 87-base-pair reads could not distinguish some IMGT-functional V segments, including TRBV6-2 and TRBV6-3, those segments were excluded. The classifier was reported to diagnose cytomegalovirus status with high specificity and sensitivity in both the original cohort and the validation cohort. According to a later analysis, parvovirus B19, influenza, CMV and Epstein-Barr virus appeared linked to several top co-occurrence clusters. A later analysis associated around 16,000 TCR beta sequences with specific HLA alleles at a false discovery rate of 0.05. The presence/absence analyses assumed that sequencing depth was roughly uniform across donors, and that assumption may not be true. HLA typing was unavailable for some donors at each locus, so association tests used only the typed subset. When HLA alleles, especially DR and DQ, strongly co-occurred, attributing TCR associations to individual alleles was difficult. According to the authors, the approach could potentially be generalized to other disease states and immunological phenotypes. A further reported finding was that TCR beta sequences accurately predicted the HLA-A and HLA-B alleles for most subjects in the first cohort. In vitro tests confirmed that three of the cytomegalovirus-associated TCR beta chains recognize cytomegalovirus antigens. In a later analysis, the rate of TCR association differed among HLA loci, with DRB1 alleles having the most associated TCRs and HLA-C alleles having the fewest. Because counts were too low, around 17 rarely observed V segments, including chromosome 9 orphons, were left out of the earlier analysis of 500 to 750 of the donors.

Looking up the germline V gene yields CDR1 SGHRS and CDR2 YFSETQ. V is trimmed back by 3 bases and J by 2 bases, and the junction contains 5 bases that no gene match accounts for. Inclusive of the bounding cysteine and phenylalanine, the CDR3 is 17 residues long. Just CDR3 DNA is preserved here, 51 bases in frame from base 1. The library was generated by the immunoSEQ multiplex PCR assay. For the multiplex PCR, a mixture combining 60 forward primers for TCR Vbeta segments and 13 reverse primers for TCR Jbeta segments was used. Amplification of the CDR3 region of rearranged TCR beta genes was performed with a multiplex PCR assay on genomic DNA. The Illumina HiSeq System was used to sequence the amplified TCR beta libraries as 87-base-pair reads. The study's processing was this. A later analysis tallied roughly 76 million unique TCR beta chains across the 700 or so repertoires, and approximately 12 million of those chains were shared by two or more donors. Raw reads were error-corrected and collapsed into unique sequences by a nearest-neighbor algorithm in which closely related sequences were merged to remove PCR and sequencing errors. CDR3 sequences were aligned to IMGT reference sequences to assign V, D and J gene segments. For a sequence to be retained, a match of at least six nucleotides to both a V gene segment and a J gene segment was required. A rearrangement was called productive if the CDR3 had no stop codons and remained in frame with V and J, and every other rearrangement was called non-productive. CDR3 was defined by IMGT convention, running from the second conserved V-encoded cysteine to the conserved J-encoded phenylalanine. The earlier analysis of about 560 of the donors excluded any sequence lacking an unambiguous match to a single V gene segment. An earlier analysis of approximately 590 of the donors called V segments functional above 56.7% productive rearrangements and segregating when the between-donor standard deviation exceeded 5%. A statistical classification framework was developed to diagnose cytomegalovirus status using the catalog of TCR beta chain sequences. V and J gene assignment, in a later analysis, came from comparing TCR nucleotide sequences with IMGT/GENE-DB human TR gene sequences. In a later analysis, CDR3 sequences and most-parsimonious VDJ recombination scenarios were assigned using the TCRdist pipeline. In a later analysis, each TCR beta chain was defined by its CDR3 amino acid sequence together with its V-gene family, and reads without a unique V-gene family were excluded. To address suspected cross-contamination and a sequencing artifact, a later analysis removed under 600 highly shared, low-generation-probability nucleotide sequences. In a later analysis, a clonal expansion index for each public chain was calculated from normalized within-repertoire ranks of inferred template counts. Generation probabilities in a later analysis came from a VDJ recombination model fitted to out-of-frame rearrangements, and those results were checked against IGoR. In a later analysis, TCR-TCR, TCR-HLA and TCR-CMV co-occurrence was scored with hypergeometric tests, and a repertoire-size bias correction was applied to TCR pairs. To estimate false discovery rates, a later analysis permuted the HLA or CMV assignments 20 times. In a later analysis, co-occurring TCRs were grouped using DBSCAN, and TCRdist sequence similarity was added for clustering within HLA-allele-positive subsets. Repertoires with fewer than 30,000 or more than 120,000 public chains were left out of co-occurrence clustering, as were about five repertoires with anomalous nucleotide sharing. TCRdb re-hosts the immuneACCESS table, in-frame sequences only. Its copies lack some clones; in the studies checked, an unresolved V gene accounts for under half of them, and the cause for the rest is not known. The V and J calls and clone size are taken from that table; D and trimming were inferred from the DNA. Within this sample are about 130,000 clones, with around three quarters of them counted one time only. The ten top clones hold approximately 4.2% of the sample.

The cohort comprised approximately 700 healthy bone marrow donors. Cohort members were all nominally healthy when sampled, although unrecorded immune exposures were likely present. The donor was CMV seropositive and belonged to the group of 250 to 300 seropositive cohort members. A peripheral blood sample was provided by each donor, and peripheral blood mononuclear cells were used for TCR beta sequencing. Genomic DNA extraction from the blood cell samples was performed with the Qiagen DNeasy Blood Extraction Kit. The source of this sequence is a male donor in good health and CMV-seropositive. Sequenced material: PBMCs. The rearranged segments are TRBV5-1 and TRBJ2-1, with 13 middle bases fitting TRBD2. The sequenced DNA: TGCGCCAGCAGCTCTAGACTAGCGGGGGGAACCTACAATGAGCAGTTCTTC. The resulting protein is CASSSRLAGGTYNEQFF.